The text below deals with one T cell receptor beta chain. As yet, its antigen is unknown. This entry is derived from a study of T cell repertoires in cytomegalovirus infection. Study-wide findings and caveats: Summed frequency of public TCR beta families distinguished CMV carriers with the relevant HLA. The ex vivo response was dominated by HLA-C-restricted CMV-specific TCR beta clonotypes.

CDR1 SGHRS and CDR2 YFSETQ come from the germline V gene. This CDR3 has 13 residues. Trimming left V 1 base short and J 7 bases short, with 11 bases between. Via MiXCR, TCRdb re-called the reads, giving one row per CDR3 protein. In the table there are tens of thousands of distinct CDR3 sequences, approximately 22% of which are singletons. This chain connects TRBV5-1 to TRBJ2-5, with TRBD2 as a possible D gene (5 bases). This receptor was obtained from a human donor in good health (CMV status not recorded). Some clones in this sample may be carry-over from other donors' samples. The material sequenced was PBMCs, sequenced either directly or after in vitro stimulation (not recorded which). CDR3 loop: CASSLFGRGTQYF. CDR3 sequence (DNA): TGCGCCAGCAGCTTGTTTGGTCGGGGGACCCAGTACTTC.